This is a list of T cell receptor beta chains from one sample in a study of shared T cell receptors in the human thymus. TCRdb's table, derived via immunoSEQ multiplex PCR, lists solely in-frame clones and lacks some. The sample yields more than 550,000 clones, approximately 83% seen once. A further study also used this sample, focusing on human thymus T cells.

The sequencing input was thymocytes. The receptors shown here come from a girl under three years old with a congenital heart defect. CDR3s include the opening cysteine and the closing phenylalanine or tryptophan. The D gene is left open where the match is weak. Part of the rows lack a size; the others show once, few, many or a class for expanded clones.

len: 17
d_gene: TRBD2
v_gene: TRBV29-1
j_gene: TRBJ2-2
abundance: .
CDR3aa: CSVERASGGLKTGELFF
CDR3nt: TGCAGCGTTGAAAGGGCTAGCGGGGGCCTGAAGACCGGGGAGCTGTTTTTT

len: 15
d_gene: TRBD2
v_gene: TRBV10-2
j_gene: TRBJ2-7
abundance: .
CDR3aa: CASRNLAGGPYEQYF
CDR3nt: TGCGCCAGCAGGAACCTAGCGGGGGGGCCCTACGAGCAGTACTTC

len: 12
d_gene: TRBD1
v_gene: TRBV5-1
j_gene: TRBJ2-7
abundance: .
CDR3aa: CASSGQGPEQYF
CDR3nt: TGCGCCAGCAGCGGACAGGGGCCCGAGCAGTACTTC

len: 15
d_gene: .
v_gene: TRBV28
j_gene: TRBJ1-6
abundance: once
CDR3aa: CASTAGQRPHSPLHF
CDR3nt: TGTGCCAGCACCGCAGGACAGAGGCCACATTCACCCCTCCACTTT

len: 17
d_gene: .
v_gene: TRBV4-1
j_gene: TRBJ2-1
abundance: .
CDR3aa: CASSQTTPPRIYNEQFF
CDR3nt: TGCGCCAGCAGCCAAACTACGCCACCAAGGATTTACAATGAGCAGTTCTTC

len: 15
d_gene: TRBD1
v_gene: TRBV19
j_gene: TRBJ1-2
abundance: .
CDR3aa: CASSMVQGAGSGYTF
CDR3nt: TGTGCCAGTAGTATGGTACAGGGGGCAGGAAGTGGCTACACCTTC

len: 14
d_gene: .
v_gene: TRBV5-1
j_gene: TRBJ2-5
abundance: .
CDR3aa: CAIPRDRYQETQYF
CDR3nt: TGCGCCATACCTCGAGACAGGTACCAAGAGACCCAGTACTTC

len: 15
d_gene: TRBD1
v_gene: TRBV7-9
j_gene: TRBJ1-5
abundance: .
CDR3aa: CASSWDQGASQPQHF
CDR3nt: TGTGCCAGCAGCTGGGACCAGGGGGCGAGTCAGCCCCAGCATTTT

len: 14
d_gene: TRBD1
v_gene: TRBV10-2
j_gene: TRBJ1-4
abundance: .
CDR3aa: CASRATGEDEKLFF
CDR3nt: TGCGCCAGCAGAGCGACAGGGGAGGATGAAAAACTGTTTTTT

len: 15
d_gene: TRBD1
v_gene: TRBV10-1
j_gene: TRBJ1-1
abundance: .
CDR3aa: CARPGQGVIDTEAFF
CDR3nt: TGCGCCAGGCCGGGACAGGGTGTTATTGACACTGAAGCTTTCTTT

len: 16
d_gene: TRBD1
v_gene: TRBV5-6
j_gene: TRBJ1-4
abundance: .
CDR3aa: CASSDRVCGTNEKLFF
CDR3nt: TGTGCCAGCAGCGACAGGGTATGTGGAACTAATGAAAAACTGTTTTTT

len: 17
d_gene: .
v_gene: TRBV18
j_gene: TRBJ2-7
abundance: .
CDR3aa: CASSPQPTGPYTYEQYF
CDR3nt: TGTGCCAGCTCACCGCAGCCGACAGGACCCTATACCTACGAGCAGTACTTC

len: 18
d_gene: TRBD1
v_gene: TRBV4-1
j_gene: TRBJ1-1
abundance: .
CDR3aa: CASSPRRDSLKPNTEAFF
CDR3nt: TGCGCCAGCAGCCCACGTCGGGACAGCCTGAAACCGAACACTGAAGCTTTCTTT

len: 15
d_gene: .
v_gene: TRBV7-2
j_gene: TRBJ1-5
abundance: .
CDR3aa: CASSFMGGPNQPQHF
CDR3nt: TGTGCCAGCAGCTTTATGGGGGGTCCCAATCAGCCCCAGCATTTT

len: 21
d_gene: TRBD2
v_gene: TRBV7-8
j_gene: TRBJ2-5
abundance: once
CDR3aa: CASSLFPTLGLAGRLQETQYF
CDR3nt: TGTGCCAGCAGCTTATTCCCCACTCTGGGACTAGCGGGGAGACTTCAAGAGACCCAGTACTTC

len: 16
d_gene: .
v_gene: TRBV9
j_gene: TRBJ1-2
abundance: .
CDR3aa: CASSVRLAGIDYGYTF
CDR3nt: TGTGCCAGCAGCGTTCGCCTCGCAGGGATCGACTATGGCTACACCTTC

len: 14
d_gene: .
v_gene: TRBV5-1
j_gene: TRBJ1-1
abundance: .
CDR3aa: CASSLTGLDTEAFF
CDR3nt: TGCGCCAGCAGCTTGACAGGGTTAGACACTGAAGCTTTCTTT

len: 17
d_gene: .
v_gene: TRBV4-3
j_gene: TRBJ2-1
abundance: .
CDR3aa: CASSQAVGIPDHNEQFF
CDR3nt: TGCGCCAGCAGCCAAGCCGTCGGGATTCCGGACCACAATGAGCAGTTCTTC

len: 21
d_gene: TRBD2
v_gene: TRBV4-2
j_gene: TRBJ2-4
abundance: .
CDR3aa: CASSPSIEAGGLGGAKNIQYF
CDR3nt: TGTGCCAGCAGCCCCTCGATTGAAGCGGGGGGGCTAGGGGGAGCCAAAAACATTCAGTACTTC

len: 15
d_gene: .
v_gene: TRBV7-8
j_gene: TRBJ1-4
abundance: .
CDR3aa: CASSKPLEDNEKLFF
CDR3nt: TGTGCCAGCAGCAAACCCCTTGAGGATAATGAAAAACTGTTTTTT

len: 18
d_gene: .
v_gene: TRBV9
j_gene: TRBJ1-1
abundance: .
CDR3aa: CASSVEGLTGHMNTEAFF
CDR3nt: TGTGCCAGCAGCGTAGAGGGACTTACAGGTCATATGAACACTGAAGCTTTCTTT

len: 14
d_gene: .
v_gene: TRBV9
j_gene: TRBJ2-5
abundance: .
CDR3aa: CASSVDGGPETQYF
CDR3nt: TGTGCCAGCAGCGTAGACGGGGGGCCAGAGACCCAGTACTTC

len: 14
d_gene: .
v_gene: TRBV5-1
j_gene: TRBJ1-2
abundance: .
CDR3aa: CASSRNSPNYGYTF
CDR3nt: TGCGCCAGCAGTCGGAACAGCCCTAACTATGGCTACACCTTC

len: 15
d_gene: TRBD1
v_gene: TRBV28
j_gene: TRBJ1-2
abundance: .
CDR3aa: CASSLVGQGLDGYTF
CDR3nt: TGTGCCAGCAGTTTGGTGGGACAGGGGTTAGATGGCTACACCTTC

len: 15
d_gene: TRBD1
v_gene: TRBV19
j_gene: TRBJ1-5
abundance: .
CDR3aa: CASRIGRTGHQPQHF
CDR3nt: TGTGCCAGTAGAATTGGTCGGACAGGGCACCAGCCCCAGCATTTT

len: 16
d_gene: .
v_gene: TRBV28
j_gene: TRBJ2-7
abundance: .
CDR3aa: CASSLKLYPLYREQYF
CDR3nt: TGTGCCAGCAGTTTAAAACTATATCCCCTCTATCGTGAGCAGTACTTC

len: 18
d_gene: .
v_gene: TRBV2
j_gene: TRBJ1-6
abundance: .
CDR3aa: CASIHLGWVEEANSPLHF
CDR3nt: TGTGCCAGCATTCACTTAGGGTGGGTTGAGGAGGCTAATTCACCCCTCCACTTT

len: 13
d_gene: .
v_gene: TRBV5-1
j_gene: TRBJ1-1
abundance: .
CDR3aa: CASRSGLNTEAFF
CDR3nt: TGCGCCAGCAGGTCAGGCCTGAACACTGAAGCTTTCTTT

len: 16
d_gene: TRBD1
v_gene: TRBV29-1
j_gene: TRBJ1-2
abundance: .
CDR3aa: CSISRDREGSGYGYTF
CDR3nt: TGCAGCATAAGTAGGGACAGGGAAGGTTCGGGCTATGGCTACACCTTC

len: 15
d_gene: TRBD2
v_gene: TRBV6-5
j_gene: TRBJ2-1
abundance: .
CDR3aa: CASSLASGAYNEQFF
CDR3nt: TGTGCCAGCAGTCTGGCTAGCGGGGCTTACAATGAGCAGTTCTTC

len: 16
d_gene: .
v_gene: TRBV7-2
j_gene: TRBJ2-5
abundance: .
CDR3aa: CASSLDGDSVGKTQYF
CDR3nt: TGTGCCAGCAGCTTAGATGGCGACAGTGTAGGAAAGACCCAGTACTTC

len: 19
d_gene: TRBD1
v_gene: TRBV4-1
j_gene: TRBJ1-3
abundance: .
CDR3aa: CASSQDYRDRGGRGNTIYF
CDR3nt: TGCGCCAGCAGCCAAGATTACCGGGACAGGGGTGGACGGGGAAACACCATATATTTT

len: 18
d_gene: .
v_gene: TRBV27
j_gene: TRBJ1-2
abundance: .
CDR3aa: CASSLFWRGASSSYGYTF
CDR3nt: TGTGCCAGCAGTTTATTTTGGCGGGGAGCCAGTTCTTCGTATGGCTACACCTTC

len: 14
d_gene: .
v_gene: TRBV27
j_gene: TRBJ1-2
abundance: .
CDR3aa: CASRGGPPNYGYTF
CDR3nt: TGTGCCAGCAGGGGGGGACCCCCTAACTATGGCTACACCTTC

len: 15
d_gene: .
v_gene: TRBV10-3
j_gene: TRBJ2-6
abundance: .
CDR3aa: CAISVILSGANVLTF
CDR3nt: TGTGCCATCAGTGTGATACTCTCTGGGGCCAACGTCCTGACTTTC

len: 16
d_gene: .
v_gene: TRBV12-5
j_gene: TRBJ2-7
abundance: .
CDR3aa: CASGLVPGELNREQYF
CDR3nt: TGTGCTAGTGGTTTGGTACCTGGGGAGTTAAACCGCGAGCAGTACTTC

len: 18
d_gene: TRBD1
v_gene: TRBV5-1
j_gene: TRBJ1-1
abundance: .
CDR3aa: CASSLVGQGAPGNTEAFF
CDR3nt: TGCGCCAGCAGCTTGGTGGGACAGGGGGCGCCGGGGAACACTGAAGCTTTCTTT

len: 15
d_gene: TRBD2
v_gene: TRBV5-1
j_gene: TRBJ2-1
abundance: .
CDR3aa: CASWGGGSSYNEQFF
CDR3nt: TGCGCCAGCTGGGGCGGGGGGAGCTCCTACAATGAGCAGTTCTTC

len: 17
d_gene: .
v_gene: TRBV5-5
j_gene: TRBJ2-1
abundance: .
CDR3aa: CASSSGVGGSSYNEQFF
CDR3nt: TGTGCCAGCAGTTCCGGGGTGGGGGGAAGCTCCTACAATGAGCAGTTCTTC

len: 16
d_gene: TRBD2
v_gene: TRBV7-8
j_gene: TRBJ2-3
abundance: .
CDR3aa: CASTVGLAGRTDTQYF
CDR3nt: TGTGCCAGCACCGTGGGACTAGCGGGGCGCACAGATACGCAGTATTTT

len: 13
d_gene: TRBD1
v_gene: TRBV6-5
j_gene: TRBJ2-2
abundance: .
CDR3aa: CACHRGRTGELFF
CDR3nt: TGTGCCTGCCACAGGGGGCGCACCGGGGAGCTGTTTTTT

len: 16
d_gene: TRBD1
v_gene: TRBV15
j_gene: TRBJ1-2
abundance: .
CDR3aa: CATSKHPGQPVYGYTF
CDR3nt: TGTGCCACCAGCAAGCACCCGGGACAGCCAGTCTATGGCTACACCTTC

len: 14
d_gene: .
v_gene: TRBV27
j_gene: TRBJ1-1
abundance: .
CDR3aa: CASSLTGRNTEAFF
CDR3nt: TGTGCCAGCAGCCTTACAGGGAGAAACACTGAAGCTTTCTTT

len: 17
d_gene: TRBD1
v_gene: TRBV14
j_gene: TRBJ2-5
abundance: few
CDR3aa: CASSQGRTGGDQETQYF
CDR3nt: TGTGCCAGCAGCCAAGGAAGGACAGGGGGCGACCAAGAGACCCAGTACTTC